This T cell receptor (beta chain) was captured in a study of post-analysis software for immune sequencing data. Study-wide findings and caveats: Among multiple sclerosis patients, normalized Chao1 diversity was significantly below that of controls. Compared with controls, patients had more of about five TRBV segments, including TRBV5-6, TRBV5-1 and TRBV20-1.

The length of the CDR3 is 13 residues. The germline gives CDR1 LGHDT, CDR2 YNNKEL (reference sequence). Trimming removed 7 bases from V and 5 bases from J; junction bases left unmatched: 6. Sequencing libraries made from TCR beta cDNA carried unique molecular identifiers. Between roughly 0.95 and 10 million T cells gave rise to a few hundred thousand cDNA molecules. TCRdb used MiXCR to reprocess the PCR reads, holding one entry per CDR3 protein. The profile shows hundreds of thousands of distinct CDR3 sequences, 40% to 55% of them singletons. Remarks on this clonotype: Its antigen is undetermined.

The sequencing input was blood. The chain couples TRBV3-1 to TRBJ2-5; 8 bases are shared with TRBD2. The receptor was isolated from a girl between 10 and 17 years old with multiple sclerosis. The CDR3 DNA sequence: TGTGCCAGCACCAGAGCGGGAGTTGAGACCCAGTACTTC. Residues: CASTRAGVETQYF.